The 16 T cell receptor beta chains listed next were all sequenced from one sample in a study of PD-L1 blockade in urothelial cancer. The time point: pretreatment peripheral blood. Produced via immunoSEQ multiplex PCR; TCRdb's table is partial and in-frame only. The sample includes around 82,000 clones, roughly 84% seen only once; the top ten take roughly 1.9%. This material consisted of PBMCs, taken around atezolizumab (anti-PD-L1) treatment. Source of these receptors: a man between 60 and 70 years old with urothelial cancer.

The chain is built from TRBV19 and TRBJ2-5, with a possible D match to TRBD2 (6 bases). The CDR3 loop spans 11 amino acids. The V end was cut by 11 bases, the J end by 5 bases, with 12 bases between. Germline V gene data show CDR1 as LNHDA and CDR2 as SQIVND (reference sequence). CDR3 DNA sequence: TGTGCCTCCGGGGGTCGGGAGACCCAGTACTTC. Its translation: CASGGRETQYF.

This chain connects TRBV11-2 to TRBJ2-7, with D perhaps TRBD2 (7 bases). The ends were cut back, 1 base at V and 0 bases at J, with 16 bases in the middle. Germline assignment: CDR1 SGHAT and CDR2 FQNNGV. The CDR3 extends over 17 amino acids. The CDR3 spells CASSLVGGTSVSYEQYF. CDR3 sequence (DNA): TGTGCCAGCAGCTTAGTAGGGGGTACTAGCGTCTCCTACGAGCAGTACTTC.

CDR3 bases: TGCGCCAGCAGCTTATACGGCGGGGGGACCTACAATGAGCAGTTCTTC. It translates to CASSLYGGGTYNEQFF. This sequence joins TRBV4-1 and TRBJ2-1; TRBD2 matches 8 bases. The ends lost 5 bases at V and 2 bases at J; junction bases unmatched: 8. The CDR3 runs 16 residues. Germline CDR1 reads MGHRA; CDR2 reads YSYEKL.

The chain recombines TRBV19 with TRBJ1-1; a possible D gene is TRBD1 (6 bases). CDR3 length: 13 residues. The germline gives CDR1 LNHDA, CDR2 SQIVND (reference sequence). CDR3 sequence reads: CVTKQGWNTEAFF. The CDR3 DNA reads TGTGTCACAAAACAGGGCTGGAACACTGAAGCTTTCTTT.

The chain combines TRBV12-5 with TRBJ2-5, with D possibly TRBD2 on 6 matching bases. V lost 1 base to trimming and J lost 2 bases, with 29 bases between them. The CDR3 is 21 residues long. The germline CDR1 and CDR2 sequences are LGHNT and FRNRAP. Written as DNA, the CDR3 is TGTGCTAGTGGTTTGGGCATGGGGGTCGGGGGAGGTGGGTCTCCACAAGAGACCCAGTACTTC. This sequence encodes CASGLGMGVGGGGSPQETQYF. The complete variable domain, with remaining parts taken from reference TRBV12-5 and TRBJ2-5, reads DARVTQTPRHKVTEMGQEVTMRCQPILGHNTVFWYRQTMMQGLELLAYFRNRAPLDDSGMPKDRFSAEMPDATLATLKIQPSEPRDSAVYFCASGLGMGVGGGGSPQETQYFGPGTRLLVL.

This sequence joins TRBV5-5 and TRBJ1-2; no clear D. The germline CDR1 and CDR2 sequences are SGHKS and YYEKEE (reference sequence). The CDR3 extends over 11 amino acids. V was pared by 0 bases and J by 7 bases, with 4 bases between. The CDR3 loop is CASSLDGGYTF. The DNA for the CDR3 is TGTGCCAGCAGCTTGGACGGTGGCTACACCTTC.

This clone was seen a single time. The rearrangement links TRBV11-2 to TRBJ1-2; D remains ambiguous. Germline lookup yields CDR1 SGHAT and CDR2 FQNNGV. The CDR3 runs to 12 residues. V lost 5 bases to trimming and J lost 7 bases, with 11 bases between them. The CDR3 sequence: CASSGSGVGYTF. The CDR3, as DNA: TGTGCCAGCAGCGGGAGTGGGGTTGGCTACACCTTC.

This chain links TRBV7-2 with TRBJ2-1; weak D call: TRBD2 (6 bases). Germline values: CDR1 SGHTA, CDR2 FQGNSA. This CDR3 spans 15 amino acids. The V end lost 1 base, the J end lost 3 bases, and 10 bases lay between the germline ends. The CDR3 DNA sequence: TGTGCCAGCAGCTTAGGGGACTTCTACTACAATGAGCAGTTCTTC. Translated: CASSLGDFYYNEQFF.

The chain combines TRBV19 with TRBJ2-1; 10 bases are a match to TRBD2. Per germline, CDR1 LNHDA and CDR2 SQIVND (reference sequence). V lost 3 bases and J lost 9; bases outside the gene matches: 11. There are 16 residues in the CDR3. The DNA for the CDR3 is TGTGCCAGTAGTATGGAGAGCGGGGGGGGCCGGGGTGAGCAGTTCTTC. Its protein is CASSMESGGGRGEQFF.

The genes are TRBV21-1 and TRBJ2-5; whether TRBD1, the table's D call, matches the DNA was not checked. TRBV21-1 is a listed pseudogene. The CDR3 runs 14 residues. The CDR3 DNA sequence: TGTGCCAGCAGCAAGGGACAGGGACAAGAGACCCAGTACTTC. Translating it yields CASSKGQGQETQYF.

This clone was found a few times. The chain couples TRBV11-2 to TRBJ1-1; no firm D call. This CDR3 region has 13 residues. The V gene lost 5 bases and the J gene lost 8 bases, with 15 bases spanning the gap. The germline CDR1 and CDR2 sequences are SGHAT and FQNNGV. Written as DNA, the CDR3 is TGTGCCAGCAGCCTAATGCTCTATTCCGAAGCTTTCTTT. It codes for CASSLMLYSEAFF.

This clone has only a few counts. The sample holds other DNA sequences that translate to the same CDR3. The chain couples TRBV19 to TRBJ1-5; TRBD1 matches 7 bases. The germline V gene has CDR1 LNHDA and CDR2 SQIVND (reference sequence). J was trimmed by 2 bases and V by 4 bases; bases with no gene match: 2. The CDR3 is 14 amino acids. CDR3 sequence: CASSTGQGNQPQHF. CDR3 DNA sequence: TGTGCCAGTAGTACTGGACAGGGCAATCAGCCCCAGCATTTT. The whole variable domain, remainder taken from reference TRBV19 and TRBJ1-5, is DGGITQSPKYLFRKEGQNVTLSCEQNLNHDAMYWYRQDPGQGLRLIYYSQIVNDFQKGDIAEGYSVSREKKESFPLTVTSAQKNPTAFYLCASSTGQGNQPQHFGDGTRLSIL.

V is TRBV4-3 and J is TRBJ2-7, with no clear D. The CDR3 contains 13 residues. Per germline, CDR1 LGHNA and CDR2 YSLEER. The V and J ends lost 0 bases and 7 bases respectively, with 10 bases between them. As DNA, the CDR3 is TGCGCCAGCAGCCAAGATGGCTCGCGGGAGCAGTACTTC. Translation gives CASSQDGSREQYF.

The rearrangement uses TRBV5-1 and TRBJ2-1; 8 nucleotides agree with TRBD1. The CDR3 consists of 15 residues. Germline CDR1 is SGHRS and CDR2 is YFSETQ. V was clipped by 6 bases and J by 5 bases; unmatched bases: 10. The CDR3 DNA sequence: TGCGCCAGCAACATTCCGGGACAGGCAAACAATGAGCAGTTCTTC. It specifies CASNIPGQANNEQFF. Combining the CDR3 with reference TRBV5-1 and TRBJ2-1 gives the whole variable domain KAGVTQTPRYLIKTRGQQVTLSCSPISGHRSVSWYQQTPGQGLQFLFEYFSETQRNKGNFPGRFSGRQFSNSRSEMNVSTLELGDSALYLCASNIPGQANNEQFFGPGTRLTVL.

V and J are TRBV6-1 and TRBJ2-7; the D is unclear. CDR3 length equals 14 residues. V was shortened by 2 bases and J by 5 bases, with 13 bases between the two germline ends. The V gene's germline CDR1 is MNHNS and CDR2 SASEGT. This CDR3 reads CASSEQAQLDEQYF. CDR3 in DNA: TGTGCCAGCAGTGAACAGGCCCAATTAGACGAGCAGTACTTC.

The J gene is TRBJ2-7, the V gene TRBV7-9; 10 bases map to TRBD1. Germline V lookup: CDR1 SEHNR, CDR2 FQNEAQ (reference sequence). This CDR3 spans 16 amino acids. The ends lost 1 base at V and 2 bases at J; junction bases unmatched: 5. The CDR3 coding sequence is TGTGCCAGCAGCTTAGTTGTGACAGGGGGCACCTACGAGCAGTACTTC. It encodes CASSLVVTGGTYEQYF.